This T cell receptor (beta chain) originates from a study of T-cell reconstitution after alpha-beta-depleted transplantation in children. Germline V gene data show CDR1 as MNHEY and CDR2 as SMNVEV (reference sequence). V shed 5 bases and J shed 0 bases, with 17 bases lying between them. The CDR3 loop spans 16 amino acids. Unique molecular identifiers were incorporated into the prepared TCRbeta library. TCRdb re-called the PCR reads through MiXCR, storing one row per CDR3 protein. Among about 100,000 distinct CDR3 sequences listed, 5.5% to 7% were seen once. This TCR derives from a male patient between 2 and 15 years old who had a stem cell transplant for acute lymphoblastic leukemia, so the T cells may come from the graft donor. The sample consisted of PBMCs, mostly from graft donor cells, taken 360 days after TCRalphabeta/CD19-depleted stem cell transplant. The genes are TRBV27 and TRBJ2-7; D perhaps matches TRBD2 (5 bases). This CDR3 reads CASSPLGGPSSYEQYF. CDR3 sequence (DNA): TGTGCCAGCAGTCCCCTCGGAGGTCCGAGCTCCTACGAGCAGTACTTC.